Shown below are 10 T cell receptor beta chains from a single sample sequenced in a study of Ad26.COV2.S vaccination and SARS-CoV-2 variants (dated by TCRdb to 2020 to 2023). The sample's treatment or condition label is to be understood as: around 19 received Ad26.COV2.S at low or high dose, single or two shots; roughly five received placebo; per-sample allocation not given. Repertoires of vaccine and placebo recipients were sequenced from samples taken on day 63 after the first injection. Libraries were made using the immunoSEQ multiplex PCR assay. In TCRdb, the immuneACCESS table is reduced to in-frame sequences with V and J assigned. These tables do not hold every clone; where another copy was compared, an unresolved V gene accounts for under half, and the others remain unexplained. In all, the sample holds roughly 680,000 clones, and roughly 90% of those were seen once. In total, the top ten clones hold about 1.5% of the sample.

Sample: peripheral blood, taken in a trial of Ad26.COV2.S vaccine versus placebo. These receptor sequences come from a person between 18 and 59 years old who received the Ad26.COV2.S COVID-19 vaccine or a placebo.

The chain has TRBV5-4 and TRBJ2-3, with D unresolved. Trimming took 2 bases from V and 6 from J, leaving 4 bases between them. The germline V gene encodes CDR1 SGHNT and CDR2 YYREEE (reference sequence). CDR3 length: 11 amino acids. CDR3 DNA sequence: TGTGCCAGCAGCTTAGCGGATACGCAGTATTTT. Translating gives CASSLADTQYF.

The gene calls are TRBV7-8 and TRBJ2-2; D is perhaps TRBD1 (7 bases). Germline V gene lookup returns CDR1 SGHVS and CDR2 FQNEAQ. Trimming left V 4 bases short and J 7 bases short, with 19 bases between. CDR3 length: 16 residues. The CDR3 sequence: CASSSPRGDLFGELFF. CDR3 bases: TGTGCCAGCAGCTCCCCCAGGGGGGACCTGTTCGGGGAGCTGTTTTTT.

The gene calls are TRBV6-5 and TRBJ1-2, with D unresolved. Trimming took off 6 bases at V and 4 bases at J, with 9 bases between the two ends. The CDR3 extends over 12 amino acids. CDR1 is MNHEY, CDR2 SVGAGI, per germline. In DNA form, the CDR3 reads TGTGCCAGCAGCCACGGCGGCTATGGCTACACCTTC. Protein: CASSHGGYGYTF.

The genes are TRBV3-1 (or the pseudogene TRBV3-2) and TRBJ2-7; the D gene could be TRBD1 or TRBD2 (6 bases each). CDR3 length: 13 residues. The germline V gene encodes CDR1 LGHDT and CDR2 YNNKEL (reference sequence). V dropped 5 bases and J dropped 7 bases, with 15 bases sitting between them. The CDR3 sequence is CASSELGGREQYF. The CDR3 nucleotides are TGTGCCAGCAGCGAGCTAGGGGGGAGGGAGCAGTACTTC.

CDR3 amino acids: CASTPGDYYNEQFF. CDR3 sequence (DNA): TGTGCCAGCACCCCGGGGGACTACTACAATGAGCAGTTCTTC. V is TRBV6-2 or TRBV6-3 and J is TRBJ2-1; TRBD2 agrees at 7 bases. V shed 7 bases and J 3 bases; nucleotides not matched to a gene: 6. The germline gives CDR1 MNHEY, CDR2 SVGEGT. This CDR3 comprises 14 residues.

The chain carries TRBV29-1 and TRBJ2-5; TRBD2 matches 14 bases. The CDR3 totals 21 residues. Germline V gene data show CDR1 as SQVTM and CDR2 as ANQGSEA. V dropped 4 bases and J dropped 5; count of bases not matched to a gene: 24. In DNA form, the CDR3 reads TGCAGCGTTGTTGTCTACAGGGGACTAGCGGGAGCGGGTGCCAACTATGAGACCCAGTACTTC. It yields the protein CSVVVYRGLAGAGANYETQYF.

The chain recombines TRBV6-5 with TRBJ2-2, with TRBD1 matching over 8 bases. Germline CDR1 and CDR2: MNHEY and SVGAGI. Germline trimming cut 8 bases from V and 5 bases from J; bases unmatched to any gene: 4. This CDR3 is 13 amino acids long. CDR3 DNA: TGTGCCAGCCGGACAGGGAAAACCGGGGAGCTGTTTTTT. It translates to CASRTGKTGELFF.

This clone came up a few times. This chain joins TRBV5-1 and TRBJ1-1; D not resolved. V was trimmed by 0 bases and J by 5 bases, leaving 14 bases between them. The CDR3 sequence is 15 residues long. Germline assignment: CDR1 SGHRS and CDR2 YFSETQ. The CDR3, as DNA: TGCGCCAGCAGCTTGGCCAACGCCCGAGGGACTGAAGCTTTCTTT. It encodes CASSLANARGTEAFF.

This chain joins TRBV24-1 and TRBJ1-1; no definite D call. The V gene lost 4 bases and the J gene lost 6 bases, with 17 bases spanning the gap. The CDR3 runs to 15 residues. The germline V gene encodes CDR1 KGHDR and CDR2 SFDVKD. CDR3: CATSDSRAGDAEAFF. In DNA, the CDR3 is TGTGCCACCAGTGACTCCCGGGCCGGAGACGCTGAAGCTTTCTTT.

The rearrangement joins TRBV7-8 to TRBJ2-5; TRBD2 agrees at 8 bases. Trimming removed 1 base from V and 5 bases from J; junction bases left unmatched: 6. The CDR3 is 15 amino acids. In germline, CDR1 is SGHVS, CDR2 FQNEAQ. CDR3 nucleotide sequence: TGTGCCAGCAGCTTAGTCCGGGAGGGCCAGGAGACCCAGTACTTC. Its translation is CASSLVREGQETQYF.